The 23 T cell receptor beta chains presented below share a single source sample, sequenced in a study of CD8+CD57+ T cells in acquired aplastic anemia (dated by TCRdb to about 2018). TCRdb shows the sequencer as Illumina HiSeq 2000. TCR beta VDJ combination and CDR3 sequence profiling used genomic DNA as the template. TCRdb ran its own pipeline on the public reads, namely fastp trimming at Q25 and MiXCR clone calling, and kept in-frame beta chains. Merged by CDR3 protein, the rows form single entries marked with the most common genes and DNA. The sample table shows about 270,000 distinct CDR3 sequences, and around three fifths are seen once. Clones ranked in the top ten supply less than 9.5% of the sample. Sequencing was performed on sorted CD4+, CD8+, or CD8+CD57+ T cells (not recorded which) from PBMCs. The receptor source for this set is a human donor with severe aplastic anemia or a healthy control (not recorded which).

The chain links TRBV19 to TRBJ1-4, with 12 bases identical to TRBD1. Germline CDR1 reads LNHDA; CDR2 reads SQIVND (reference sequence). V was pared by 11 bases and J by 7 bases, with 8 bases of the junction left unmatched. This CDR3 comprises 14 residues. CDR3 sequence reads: CAVERGQGAEKLFF. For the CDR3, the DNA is TGTGCCGTTGAAAGGGGACAGGGGGCTGAAAAACTGTTTTTT. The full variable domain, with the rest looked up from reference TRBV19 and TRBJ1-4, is DGGITQSPKYLFRKEGQNVTLSCEQNLNHDAMYWYRQDPGQGLRLIYYSQIVNDFQKGDIAEGYSVSREKKESFPLTVTSAQKNPTAFYLCAVERGQGAEKLFFGSGTQLSVL.

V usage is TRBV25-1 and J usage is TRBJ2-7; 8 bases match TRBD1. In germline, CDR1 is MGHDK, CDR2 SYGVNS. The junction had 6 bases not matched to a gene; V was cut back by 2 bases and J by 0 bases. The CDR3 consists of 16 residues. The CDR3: CASSESGQGRSYEQYF. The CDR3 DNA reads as TGTGCCAGCAGTGAAAGCGGACAGGGTCGCTCCTACGAGCAGTACTTC.

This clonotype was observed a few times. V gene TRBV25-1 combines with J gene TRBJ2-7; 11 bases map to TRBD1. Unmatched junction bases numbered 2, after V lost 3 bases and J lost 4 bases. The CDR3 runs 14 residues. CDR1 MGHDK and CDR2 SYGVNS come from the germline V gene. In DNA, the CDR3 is TGTGCCAGCAGTGATGGACAGGGGGCTTACGAGCAGTACTTC. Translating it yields CASSDGQGAYEQYF.

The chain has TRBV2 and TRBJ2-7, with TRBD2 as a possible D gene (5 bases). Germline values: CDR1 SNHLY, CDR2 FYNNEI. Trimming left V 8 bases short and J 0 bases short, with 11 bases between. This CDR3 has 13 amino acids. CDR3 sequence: CASCAGSSYEQYF. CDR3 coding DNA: TGTGCCAGCTGCGCGGGTAGCTCCTACGAGCAGTACTTC.

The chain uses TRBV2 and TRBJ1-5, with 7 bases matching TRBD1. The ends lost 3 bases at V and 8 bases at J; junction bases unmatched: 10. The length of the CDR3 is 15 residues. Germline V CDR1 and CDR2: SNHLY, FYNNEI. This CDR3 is CASSDLGGGVKPQHF. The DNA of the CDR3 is TGTGCCAGCAGTGATCTCGGAGGGGGCGTGAAGCCCCAGCATTTT. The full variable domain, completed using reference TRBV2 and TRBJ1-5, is EPEVTQTPSHQVTQMGQEVILRCVPISNHLYFYWYRQILGQKVEFLVSFYNNEISEKSEIFDDQFSVERPDGSNFTLKIRSTKLEDSAMYFCASSDLGGGVKPQHFGDGTRLSIL.

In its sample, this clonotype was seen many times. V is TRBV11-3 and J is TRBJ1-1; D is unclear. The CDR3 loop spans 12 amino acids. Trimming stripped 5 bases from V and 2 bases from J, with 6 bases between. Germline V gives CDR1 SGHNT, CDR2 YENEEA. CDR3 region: CASSKGNTEAFF. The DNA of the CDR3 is TGTGCCAGCAGCAAGGGCAACACTGAAGCTTTCTTT.

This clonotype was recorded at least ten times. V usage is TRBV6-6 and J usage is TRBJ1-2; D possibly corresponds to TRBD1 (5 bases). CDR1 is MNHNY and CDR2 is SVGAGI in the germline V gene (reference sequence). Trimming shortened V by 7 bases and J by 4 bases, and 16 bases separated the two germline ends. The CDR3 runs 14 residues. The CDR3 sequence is CASTSGAVTYGYTF. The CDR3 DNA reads TGTGCCAGCACCTCCGGGGCTGTGACCTATGGCTACACCTTC.

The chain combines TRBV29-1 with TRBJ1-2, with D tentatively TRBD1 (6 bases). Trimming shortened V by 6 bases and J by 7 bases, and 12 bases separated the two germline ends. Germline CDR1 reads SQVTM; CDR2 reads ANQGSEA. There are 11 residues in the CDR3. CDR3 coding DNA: TGCAGCGTAACAGGGAAGTTTGGCTACACCTTC. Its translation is CSVTGKFGYTF.

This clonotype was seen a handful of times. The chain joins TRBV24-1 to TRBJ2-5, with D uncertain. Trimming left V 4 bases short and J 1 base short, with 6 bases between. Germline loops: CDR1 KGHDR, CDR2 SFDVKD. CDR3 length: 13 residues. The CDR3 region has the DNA TGTGCCACCAGTGAAGAGTTCCAAGAGACCCAGTACTTC. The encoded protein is CATSEEFQETQYF.

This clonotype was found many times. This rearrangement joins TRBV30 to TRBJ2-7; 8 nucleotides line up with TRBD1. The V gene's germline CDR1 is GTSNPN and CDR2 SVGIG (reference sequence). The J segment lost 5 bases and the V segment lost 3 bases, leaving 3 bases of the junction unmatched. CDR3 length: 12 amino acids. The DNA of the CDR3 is TGTGCCTGGAGACAGGGGGTCGACGAGCAGTACTTC. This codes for CAWRQGVDEQYF.

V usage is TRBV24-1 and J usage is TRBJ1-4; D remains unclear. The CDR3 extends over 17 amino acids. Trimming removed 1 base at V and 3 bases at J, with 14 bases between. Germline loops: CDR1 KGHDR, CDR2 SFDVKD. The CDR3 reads CATSDFSLLEANEKLFF. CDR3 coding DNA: TGTGCCACCAGTGATTTTAGTCTCCTAGAGGCTAATGAAAAACTGTTTTTT.

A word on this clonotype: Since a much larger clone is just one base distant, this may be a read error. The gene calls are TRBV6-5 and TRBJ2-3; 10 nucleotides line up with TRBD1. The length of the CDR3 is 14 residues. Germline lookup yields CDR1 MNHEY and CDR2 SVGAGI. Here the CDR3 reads CASIGDRGTDAQYF. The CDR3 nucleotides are TGTGCCAGCATAGGGGACAGGGGCACAGATGCGCAGTATTTT.

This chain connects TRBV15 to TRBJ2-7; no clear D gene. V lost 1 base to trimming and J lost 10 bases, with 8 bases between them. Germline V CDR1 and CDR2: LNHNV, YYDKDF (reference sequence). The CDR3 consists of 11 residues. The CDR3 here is CATSRGTAQYF. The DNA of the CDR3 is TGTGCCACCAGCAGAGGGACCGCCCAGTACTTC. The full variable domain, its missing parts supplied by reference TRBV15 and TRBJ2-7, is DAMVIQNPRYQVTQFGKPVTLSCSQTLNHNVMYWYQQKSSQAPKLLFHYYDKDFNNEADTPDNFQSRRPNTSFCFLDIRSPGLGDTAMYLCATSRGTAQYFGPGTRLTVT.

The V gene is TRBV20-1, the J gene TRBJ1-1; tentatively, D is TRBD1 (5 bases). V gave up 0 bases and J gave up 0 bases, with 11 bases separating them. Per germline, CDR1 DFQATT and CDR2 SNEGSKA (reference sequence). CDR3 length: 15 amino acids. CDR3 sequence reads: CSARDFQGVNTEAFF. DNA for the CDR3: TGCAGTGCTAGAGATTTTCAGGGCGTGAACACTGAAGCTTTCTTT.

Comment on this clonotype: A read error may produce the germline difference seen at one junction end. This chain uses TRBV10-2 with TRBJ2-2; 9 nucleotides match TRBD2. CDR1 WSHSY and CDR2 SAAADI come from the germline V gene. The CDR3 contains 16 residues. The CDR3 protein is CASSLRTSGSSGELFF. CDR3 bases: TGTGCCAGCAGCTTAAGAACTAGCGGGTCCTCCGGGGAGCTGTTTTTT.

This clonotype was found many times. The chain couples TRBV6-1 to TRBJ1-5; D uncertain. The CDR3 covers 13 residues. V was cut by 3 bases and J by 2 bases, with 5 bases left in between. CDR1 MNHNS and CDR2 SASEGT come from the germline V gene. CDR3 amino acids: CASSEGGNQPQHF. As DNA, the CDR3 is TGTGCCAGCAGTGAGGGAGGCAATCAGCCCCAGCATTTT.

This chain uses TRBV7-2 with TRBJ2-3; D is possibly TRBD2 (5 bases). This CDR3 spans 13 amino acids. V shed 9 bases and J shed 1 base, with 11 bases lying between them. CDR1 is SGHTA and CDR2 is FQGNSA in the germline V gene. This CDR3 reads CASLPRGTDTQYF. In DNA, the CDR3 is TGTGCCAGTTTACCGAGGGGCACAGATACGCAGTATTTT.

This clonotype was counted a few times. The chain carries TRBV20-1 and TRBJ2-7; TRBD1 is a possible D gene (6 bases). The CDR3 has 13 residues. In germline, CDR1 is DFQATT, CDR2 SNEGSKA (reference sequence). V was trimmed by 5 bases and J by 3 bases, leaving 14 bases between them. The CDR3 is CSAAGTSFYEQYF. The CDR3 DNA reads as TGCAGTGCTGCCGGGACAAGTTTCTACGAGCAGTACTTC.

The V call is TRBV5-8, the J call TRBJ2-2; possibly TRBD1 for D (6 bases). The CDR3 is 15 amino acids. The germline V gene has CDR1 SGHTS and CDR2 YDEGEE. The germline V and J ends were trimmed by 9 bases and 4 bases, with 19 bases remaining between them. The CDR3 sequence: CATPREGVGTGELFF. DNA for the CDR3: TGTGCCACCCCTCGTGAGGGGGTCGGCACCGGGGAGCTGTTTTTT. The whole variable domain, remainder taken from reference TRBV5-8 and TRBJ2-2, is EAGVTQSPTHLIKTRGQQATLRCSPISGHTSVYWYQQALGLGLQFLLWYDEGEERNRGNFPPRFSGRQFPNYSSELNVNALELEDSALYLCATPREGVGTGELFFGEGSRLTVL.

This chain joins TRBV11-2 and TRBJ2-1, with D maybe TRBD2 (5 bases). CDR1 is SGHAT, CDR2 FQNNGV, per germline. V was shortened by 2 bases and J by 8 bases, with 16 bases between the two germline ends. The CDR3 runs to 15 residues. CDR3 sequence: CASSLNLALFHEQFF. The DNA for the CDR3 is TGTGCCAGCAGCTTAAATCTAGCCCTGTTTCATGAGCAGTTCTTC. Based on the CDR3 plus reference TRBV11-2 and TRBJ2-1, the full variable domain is EAGVAQSPRYKIIEKRQSVAFWCNPISGHATLYWYQQILGQGPKLLIQFQNNGVVDDSQLPKDRFSAERLKGVDSTLKIQPAKLEDSAVYLCASSLNLALFHEQFFGPGTRLTVL.

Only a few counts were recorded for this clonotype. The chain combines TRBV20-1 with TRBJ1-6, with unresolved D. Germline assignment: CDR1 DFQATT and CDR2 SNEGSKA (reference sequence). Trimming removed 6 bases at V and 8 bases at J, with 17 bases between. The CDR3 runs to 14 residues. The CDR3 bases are TGCAGTGCCACTAGGACCATCGGGGATTCACCCCTCCACTTT. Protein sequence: CSATRTIGDSPLHF.

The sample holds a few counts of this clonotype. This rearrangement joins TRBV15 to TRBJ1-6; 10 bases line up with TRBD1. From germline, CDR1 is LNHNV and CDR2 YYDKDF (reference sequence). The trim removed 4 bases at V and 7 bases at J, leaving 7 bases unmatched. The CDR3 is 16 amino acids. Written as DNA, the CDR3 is TGTGCCACCAGCATTGGACAGGGGGTCGGCAATTCACCCCTCCACTTT. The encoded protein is CATSIGQGVGNSPLHF.

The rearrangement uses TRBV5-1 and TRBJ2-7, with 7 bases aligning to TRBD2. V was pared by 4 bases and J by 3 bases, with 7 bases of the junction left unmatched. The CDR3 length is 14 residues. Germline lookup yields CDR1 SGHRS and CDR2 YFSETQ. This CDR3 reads CASSTRDYDYEQYF. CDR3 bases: TGCGCCAGCAGCACCCGGGACTATGACTACGAGCAGTACTTC.